The table lists the clone carrying this TCR beta chain with many counts. Its target is not known. This entry is derived from a study of T-cell memory formation after mild COVID-19. Study background: TCR clusters largely stayed donor specific. Study results and caveats: A balance of CD4 and CD8 characterized clones contracting day 15 to 85, whereas later expanders leaned CD4+.

CDR3 size: 15 residues. The ends lost 0 bases at V and 6 bases at J; junction bases unmatched: 3. Looked up from germline, CDR1 is SGHRS and CDR2 is YFSETQ. From 5'RACE with constant-segment primers came TCR alpha and TCR beta cDNA libraries that carried sample barcodes and UMIs. TCRdb reanalysed the 5' RACE reads using MiXCR and keeps one entry per CDR3 protein. The sample holds approximately 290,000 distinct CDR3 sequences, 8% to 10% seen once. The chain carries TRBV5-1 and TRBJ2-2; TRBD1 agrees at 9 bases. Sequencing was performed on PBMCs or a T cell subset sorted from them (not recorded which). This TCR was recovered from a man aged 18 to 35 who had mild COVID-19 (a few samples of this study predate the infection). Cell type and time point are not known. The CDR3 sequence is CASSLDRGRSGELFF. The CDR3 nucleotides read TGCGCCAGCAGCTTGGACAGGGGGCGATCCGGGGAGCTGTTTTTT.